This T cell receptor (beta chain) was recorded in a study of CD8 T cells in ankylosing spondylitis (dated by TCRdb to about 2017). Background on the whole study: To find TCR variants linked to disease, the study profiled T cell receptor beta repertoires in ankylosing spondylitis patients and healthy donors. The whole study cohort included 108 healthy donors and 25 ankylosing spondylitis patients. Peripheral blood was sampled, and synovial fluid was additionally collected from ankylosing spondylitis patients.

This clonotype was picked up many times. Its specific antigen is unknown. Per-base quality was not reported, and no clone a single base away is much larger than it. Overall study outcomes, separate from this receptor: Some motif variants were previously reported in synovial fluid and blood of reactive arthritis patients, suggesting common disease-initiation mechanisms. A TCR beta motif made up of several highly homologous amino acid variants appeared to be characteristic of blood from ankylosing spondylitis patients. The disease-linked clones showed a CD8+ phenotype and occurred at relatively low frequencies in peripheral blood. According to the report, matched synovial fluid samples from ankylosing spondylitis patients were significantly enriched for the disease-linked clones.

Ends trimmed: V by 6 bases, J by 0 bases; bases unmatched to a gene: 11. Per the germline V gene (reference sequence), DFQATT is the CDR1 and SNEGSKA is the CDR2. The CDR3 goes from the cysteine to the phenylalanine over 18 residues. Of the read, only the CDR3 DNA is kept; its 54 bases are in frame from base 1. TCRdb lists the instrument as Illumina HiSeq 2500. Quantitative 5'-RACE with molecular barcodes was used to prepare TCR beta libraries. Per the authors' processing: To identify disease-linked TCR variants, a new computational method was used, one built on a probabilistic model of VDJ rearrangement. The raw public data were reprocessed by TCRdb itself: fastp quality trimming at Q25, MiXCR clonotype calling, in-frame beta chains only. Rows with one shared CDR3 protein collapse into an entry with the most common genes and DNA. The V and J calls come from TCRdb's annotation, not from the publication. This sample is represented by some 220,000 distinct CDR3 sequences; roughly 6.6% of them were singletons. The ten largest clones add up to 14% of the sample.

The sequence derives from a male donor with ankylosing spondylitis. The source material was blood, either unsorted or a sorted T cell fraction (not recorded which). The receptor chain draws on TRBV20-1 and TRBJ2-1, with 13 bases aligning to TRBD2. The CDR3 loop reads CSAPGTSGTIFSYNEQFF. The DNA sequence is TGCAGTGCCCCCGGGACTAGCGGGACTATTTTCTCCTACAATGAGCAGTTCTTC.